What follows describes a single TCR beta chain. The target antigen is unknown. Looked up from germline, CDR1 is MNHEY and CDR2 is SVGEGT. The CDR3 has 16 amino acids. The V end was cut by 2 bases, the J end by 0 bases, with 8 bases between. This sample was included in a study of T cell responses to AZD1222 COVID-19 vaccine. Overall study findings and caveats: Unmutated variant regions are reportedly the target of nearly half of TCRs that are spike-specific.

TCRdb keeps only in-frame clones here, not all; method: immunoSEQ multiplex PCR. The sample has approximately 170,000 clones, approximately 90% seen once. This receptor was obtained from an adult in good health. This chain connects TRBV6-2 or TRBV6-3 to TRBJ2-6; D might be TRBD1 (6 bases). The starting material was peripheral blood, obtained on day 0 of AZD1222 vaccination. The chain's CDR3 is CASSYDRISGANVLTF. CDR3 DNA: TGTGCCAGCAGTTACGACAGGATCTCTGGGGCCAACGTCCTGACTTTC.